The T cell receptor beta chain described here comes from a study of T cell repertoires in cytomegalovirus infection. Across the whole study: Based on public TCR beta signatures, there were indications of CMV infection and of a matching HLA type. Study results and limitations: Adding up the frequency of public TCR beta families identified people who carried CMV plus the relevant HLA. The ex vivo response was dominated by HLA-C-restricted CMV-specific TCR beta clonotypes.

Germline V gives CDR1 MDHEN, CDR2 SYDVKM. This CDR3 is built from 17 residues. A remark on this clonotype: As yet, its antigen is unknown. An end of the junction differs from the germline gene, which may be a read error.

TCRdb ran MiXCR on the reads and lists one entry per CDR3 protein. The sample lists about 600,000 distinct CDR3 sequences; 24% were seen once. The origin of this receptor is a human donor in good health (CMV status not recorded). Some clones in this sample may be carry-over from other donors' samples. V is TRBV28 and J is TRBJ2-5; 9 bases align to TRBD1. Sequenced material: CD8+ T cells from PBMCs. CDR3 in DNA: TGTGCCGGCAGTCGACCGACAGGGGGAAGGGGTAGAGAGACCCAGTACTTC. Amino acid sequence: CAGSRPTGGRGRETQYF.